The 32 T cell receptor beta chains presented below share a single source sample, sequenced in a study of blood T cells in healthy people across ages. It was with a sample-barcoded 5' primer and a J-beta primer mix that a second PCR of roughly 7 to 12 cycles was run. TCRdb used MiXCR to reprocess the 5' RACE reads, holding one entry per CDR3 protein. The table includes around 1.7 million distinct CDR3 sequences, approximately 30% detected once. Sample: blood. These receptors were obtained from a woman under 40 in good health.

The V and J genes are TRBV18 and TRBJ2-7, with 9 bases fitting TRBD1. CDR1 KGHSH and CDR2 LQKENI come from the germline V gene. V lost 3 bases, J lost 6 bases, and 9 bases stayed unmatched. The CDR3 covers 15 residues. The CDR3, as DNA: TGTGCCAGCTCACCTACCGGGACAGGGAGGGTCGAGCAGTACTTC. Encoded protein: CASSPTGTGRVEQYF.

This clonotype was seen a handful of times. The chain recombines TRBV29-1 with TRBJ2-1; TRBD2 agrees at 14 bases. The CDR3 totals 18 residues. V lost 6 bases to trimming and J lost 6 bases; unmatched junction nucleotides: 16. Germline CDR1 is SQVTM and CDR2 is ANQGSEA. The CDR3 DNA reads TGCAGCGTCCTAGCCCTGACTAGCGGGAGGGGGTCTGCCAATGAGCAGTTCTTC. It translates to CSVLALTSGRGSANEQFF.

The chain couples TRBV12-3 or TRBV12-4 to TRBJ1-2; possibly TRBD1 for D (6 bases). The CDR3 extends over 12 amino acids. V was cut by 7 bases and J by 3 bases, with 9 bases left in between. This CDR3 reads CASTDSYYGYTF. For the CDR3, the DNA is TGTGCCAGCACGGACAGCTACTATGGCTACACCTTC.

Only a few counts were recorded for this clonotype. V is TRBV24-1 and J is TRBJ2-3, with 11 bases matching TRBD2. V was clipped by 4 bases and J by 4 bases; unmatched bases: 15. CDR1 KGHDR and CDR2 SFDVKD come from the germline V gene. This CDR3 is 19 amino acids long. CDR3: CATSEFTRLAGNPPDTQYF. DNA for the CDR3: TGTGCCACCAGTGAGTTTACGCGACTAGCGGGAAACCCACCAGATACGCAGTATTTT.

This clonotype showed up many times. The CDR3 nucleotides are TGTGCCAGCAGCTCCGGAGGGGGCTGGGATGAGCAGTACTTC. It is translated as CASSSGGGWDEQYF. V usage is TRBV7-6 and J usage is TRBJ2-7; tentatively, D is TRBD1 (7 bases). V lost 4 bases, J lost 7 bases, and 17 bases lay in between. Per the germline V gene, CDR1 is SGHVS and CDR2 is FNYEAQ. The CDR3 totals 14 residues.

This sequence joins TRBV4-1 and TRBJ1-1; D remains ambiguous. In germline, CDR1 is MGHRA, CDR2 YSYEKL. Trimming took off 0 bases at V and 1 base at J, with 9 bases between the two ends. The CDR3 sequence is 15 residues long. The DNA of the CDR3 is TGCGCCAGCAGCCAAGATGGGCAGCCGAACACTGAAGCTTTCTTT. It codes for CASSQDGQPNTEAFF.

The V and J genes are TRBV3-1 and TRBJ2-1; D gene unclear. This CDR3 spans 16 amino acids. V shed 0 bases and J shed 4 bases, with 13 bases lying between them. Germline V lookup: CDR1 LGHDT, CDR2 YNNKEL (reference sequence). The CDR3 reads CASSQDSRTPYNEQFF. CDR3 in DNA: TGTGCCAGCAGCCAAGACTCCCGGACGCCTTACAATGAGCAGTTCTTC.

This clonotype was observed many times. The chain employs TRBV11-2 and TRBJ2-7; tentative D call: TRBD1 (5 bases). From germline, CDR1 is SGHAT and CDR2 FQNNGV. CDR3 length: 16 residues. The V and J ends lost 1 base and 3 bases respectively, with 16 bases between them. The CDR3 DNA follows: TGTGCCAGCAGCTTAGGGCCCTCAGGGATCCTCTACGAGCAGTACTTC. Translation gives CASSLGPSGILYEQYF.

This clonotype was seen ten or more times. This chain joins TRBV5-1 and TRBJ1-2, with a tentative D call TRBD1 (5 bases). Trimming took 0 bases from V and 8 from J, leaving 11 bases between them. The CDR3 is 13 amino acids. The germline V gene has CDR1 SGHRS and CDR2 YFSETQ. The CDR3 coding sequence is TGCGCCAGCAGCTTGGGCAGGGAAGGCGGCTACACCTTC. It is translated as CASSLGREGGYTF.

The chain joins TRBV7-2 to TRBJ2-3; D uncertain. With 9 bases removed from V and 0 bases from J, the gap between germline ends came to 13 bases. Germline V CDR1 and CDR2: SGHTA, FQGNSA. This CDR3 region has 14 residues. The CDR3 nucleotides are TGTGCCAGTCCGGATGTTTCTAGCACAGATACGCAGTATTTT. As protein: CASPDVSSTDTQYF.

V gene TRBV3-1 combines with J gene TRBJ2-2; no reliable D call. This CDR3 is built from 15 residues. Trimming pared 5 bases from V and 0 bases from J, leaving 10 bases between. The germline V gene has CDR1 LGHDT and CDR2 YNNKEL (reference sequence). In DNA form, the CDR3 reads TGTGCCAGCAGCAAGACTGGGACGAACACCGGGGAGCTGTTTTTT. Translating gives CASSKTGTNTGELFF. The full variable domain, completed using reference TRBV3-1 and TRBJ2-2, is DTAVSQTPKYLVTQMGNDKSIKCEQNLGHDTMYWYKQDSKKFLKIMFSYNNKELIINETVPNRFSPKSPDKAHLNLHINSLELGDSAVYFCASSKTGTNTGELFFGEGSRLTVL.

This clonotype was seen at least ten times. This chain links TRBV7-3 with TRBJ2-3, with D perhaps being TRBD1 or TRBD2 (6 bases each). The germline gives CDR1 SGHTA, CDR2 FQGTGA. Trimming cost V 5 bases and J 3 bases, with 12 bases left between them. There are 14 residues in the CDR3. CDR3 nucleotide sequence: TGTGCCAGCAGCCCCGTAGGGGGGACAGATACGCAGTATTTT. This encodes CASSPVGGTDTQYF.

The chain is built from TRBV7-9 and TRBJ1-3; D remains ambiguous. Per the germline V gene, CDR1 is SEHNR and CDR2 is FQNEAQ (reference sequence). V dropped 5 bases and J dropped 0 bases, with 14 bases sitting between them. This CDR3 comprises 16 residues. CDR3 loop: CASSPPGGGSGNTIYF. The CDR3 DNA reads as TGTGCCAGCAGCCCACCCGGTGGAGGCTCTGGAAACACCATATATTTT.

This clonotype was counted only a few times. This sequence joins TRBV28 and TRBJ2-3; 11 bases align to TRBD2. The V and J ends lost 10 bases and 5 bases, in that order; junction bases with no gene match: 2. Germline V gene sequence: CDR1 MDHEN, CDR2 SYDVKM. The CDR3 spans 12 residues. The CDR3 is CATGTSGDTQYF. For the CDR3, the DNA is TGTGCCACCGGGACTAGCGGAGATACGCAGTATTTT. The variable domain in full, completed from reference TRBV28 and TRBJ2-3, reads DVKVTQSSRYLVKRTGEKVFLECVQDMDHENMFWYRQDPGLGLRLIYFSYDVKMKEKGDIPEGYSVSREKKERFSLILESASTNQTSMYLCATGTSGDTQYFGPGTRLTVL.

This clonotype was recorded many times. The chain recombines TRBV4-1 with TRBJ2-7, with TRBD2 as a possible D gene (7 bases). This CDR3 contains 17 residues. V was cut by 1 base and J by 0 bases, with 16 bases left in between. The germline CDR1 and CDR2 sequences are MGHRA and YSYEKL. The CDR3 region has the DNA TGCGCCAGCAGCCAAGGGGGAGGGGGGCCGAGCTCCTACGAGCAGTACTTC. Translation: CASSQGGGGPSSYEQYF.

The sample holds many counts of this clonotype. The J gene is TRBJ2-3, the V gene TRBV12-3 or TRBV12-4; D is undetermined. V was shortened by 6 bases and J by 2 bases, with 9 bases between the two germline ends. The CDR3 length is 13 residues. The CDR3 nucleotides read TGTGCCAGCAGCTTAACGGACACAGATACGCAGTATTTT. Amino acids: CASSLTDTDTQYF.

Regarding this clonotype: One end of the junction does not line up with germline, which may come from a read error. The chain has TRBV29-1 and TRBJ2-7; a weak D match, TRBD2 (6 bases). Germline V lookup: CDR1 SQVTM, CDR2 ANQGSEA. The CDR3 is 14 residues long. For the CDR3, the DNA is TGCAACGTTGGGAGGCGCTTGGGGTCCTACGAGCAGTACTTC. Its translation is CNVGRRLGSYEQYF.

This clonotype came up many times. The chain recombines TRBV4-3 with TRBJ2-3, with D tentatively TRBD1 (6 bases). V lost 6 bases, J lost 6 bases, and 19 bases lay in between. Germline V CDR1 and CDR2: LGHNA, YSLEER. The CDR3 has 15 residues. The CDR3 DNA reads as TGCGCCAGCAGTATGACAGGCAGGGTCTCCGATACGCAGTATTTT. Protein product: CASSMTGRVSDTQYF.

This clonotype was counted a few times. This chain connects TRBV18 to TRBJ2-4; D could derive from TRBD1 or TRBD2 (5 bases each). This CDR3 has 13 amino acids. Germline V lookup: CDR1 KGHSH, CDR2 LQKENI. V dropped 5 bases and J dropped 7 bases, with 12 bases sitting between them. The CDR3 loop is CASSAGTTNIQYF. Here the CDR3 DNA reads TGTGCCAGCTCAGCCGGGACGACGAACATTCAGTACTTC.

The chain employs TRBV6-6 and TRBJ2-3, with D unclear. This CDR3 region has 16 residues. The germline V gene encodes CDR1 MNHNY and CDR2 SVGAGI (reference sequence). The ends were cut back, 0 bases at V and 0 bases at J, with 10 bases in the middle. The CDR3, as DNA: TGTGCCAGCAGTTACTCGGGCCGTGCTAGCACAGATACGCAGTATTTT. Residues: CASSYSGRASTDTQYF.

The chain is built from TRBV12-3 or TRBV12-4 and TRBJ2-5; D tentatively reads TRBD1 or TRBD2 (6 bases each). The ends were cut back, 6 bases at V and 5 bases at J, with 13 bases in the middle. The CDR3 is made up of 13 amino acids. The CDR3 spells CASSGGHRETQYF. CDR3 bases: TGTGCCAGCAGCGGGGGACATAGGGAGACCCAGTACTTC.

The V gene is TRBV10-3, the J gene TRBJ2-5; D is ambiguous. With 8 bases removed from V and 13 bases from J, the gap between germline ends came to 8 bases. CDR1 ENHRY and CDR2 SYGVKD come from the germline V gene. The CDR3 length is 8 residues. The CDR3 nucleotides read TGTGCCATCTTTCTCGGGTACTTC. It specifies CAIFLGYF.

The chain combines TRBV7-2 with TRBJ2-1, with D possibly matching TRBD2 (5 bases). The length of the CDR3 is 15 residues. Germline CDR1 SGHTA, CDR2 FQGNSA. With 4 bases removed from V and 9 bases from J, the gap between germline ends came to 19 bases. The CDR3 here is CASSSRADIGGEQFF. For the CDR3, the DNA is TGTGCCAGCAGCTCTAGAGCGGATATAGGTGGTGAGCAGTTCTTC.

V gene TRBV28 combines with J gene TRBJ2-1; D possibly uses TRBD1 or TRBD2 (5 bases each). The V end lost 2 bases, the J end lost 3 bases, and 14 bases lay between the germline ends. CDR1 is MDHEN, CDR2 SYDVKM, per germline. This CDR3 spans 16 amino acids. CDR3 in DNA: TGTGCCAGCAGTTTACCCGGGGCTTCCATCTACAATGAGCAGTTCTTC. Residues: CASSLPGASIYNEQFF.

The rearrangement links TRBV7-9 to TRBJ1-3, with TRBD1 matching over 7 bases. This CDR3 is 15 amino acids long. V shed 3 bases, J shed 1 base, and the junction held 3 bases outside the gene matches. Germline loops: CDR1 SEHNR, CDR2 FQNEAQ (reference sequence). CDR3 sequence: CASSFETGSGNTIYF. CDR3 nucleotide sequence: TGTGCCAGCAGCTTTGAGACAGGGTCTGGAAACACCATATATTTT.

This chain joins TRBV7-6 and TRBJ2-1; D gene unclear. V lost 8 bases and J lost 1, with 12 bases in between. The CDR3 length is 14 residues. The germline CDR1 and CDR2 sequences are SGHVS and FNYEAQ. CDR3 protein: CASASQVSYNEQFF. CDR3 sequence (DNA): TGTGCCAGCGCCTCGCAGGTATCCTACAATGAGCAGTTCTTC.

The rearrangement links TRBV3-1 to TRBJ1-2; D not resolved. Between the trimmed V and J ends, which lost 6 bases and 6 bases, there was a span of 11 bases. Germline loops: CDR1 LGHDT, CDR2 YNNKEL (reference sequence). The CDR3 spans 12 residues. CDR3 in amino acids: CASRFGMDGYTF. CDR3 nucleotide sequence: TGTGCCAGCAGATTCGGGATGGATGGCTACACCTTC.

Details on this clonotype: At one of its ends the junction is not consistent with the germline gene, which may arise from a read error. The chain has TRBV6-5 and TRBJ1-4; 7 nucleotides align to TRBD1. From germline, CDR1 is MNHEY and CDR2 SVGAGI. The CDR3 contains 14 residues. CDR3 region: CASSHRGGDEKRFF. The CDR3 bases are TGTGCCAGCAGTCACAGGGGCGGTGATGAAAAACGGTTTTTT.

The genes are TRBV9 and TRBJ1-1; tentatively, D is TRBD1 (5 bases). The V end lost 0 bases, the J end lost 4 bases, and 10 bases lay between the germline ends. CDR1 is SGDLS, CDR2 YYNGEE, per germline. The CDR3 is 14 residues long. CDR3 in amino acids: CASSVDGGSTEAFF. CDR3 DNA: TGTGCCAGCAGCGTAGACGGGGGTAGCACTGAAGCTTTCTTT.

The chain carries TRBV7-2 and TRBJ1-2; possibly TRBD1 for D (6 bases). The CDR3 is 14 residues long. Germline lookup yields CDR1 SGHTA and CDR2 FQGNSA. Trimming took off 6 bases at V and 6 bases at J, with 17 bases between the two ends. The CDR3 loop is CASRPTGRGHGYTF. As DNA, the CDR3 is TGTGCCAGCAGACCCACAGGGAGGGGCCATGGCTACACCTTC.

This sequence joins TRBV20-1 and TRBJ2-7; 7 nucleotides match TRBD2. The CDR3 contains 15 residues. J gave up 7 bases and V 5 bases, and 17 bases lay outside the gene matches. Per germline, CDR1 DFQATT and CDR2 SNEGSKA (reference sequence). CDR3 sequence reads: CSAGLGGSFWNEQYF. In DNA form, the CDR3 reads TGCAGTGCTGGCCTGGGCGGGAGTTTCTGGAATGAGCAGTACTTC.

The table lists this clonotype with a few counts. The J gene is TRBJ2-1, the V gene TRBV6-2 or TRBV6-3; TRBD1 agrees at 7 bases. The J segment lost 2 bases and the V segment lost 2 bases, leaving 6 bases of the junction unmatched. Germline values: CDR1 MNHEY, CDR2 SVGEGT. CDR3 length: 16 amino acids. The CDR3 here is CASSYPRDSPYNEQFF. In DNA, the CDR3 is TGTGCCAGCAGTTACCCTCGGGACAGCCCCTACAATGAGCAGTTCTTC.